This T cell receptor (beta chain) was sequenced during a study of shared clonotypes between healthy human individuals. As for the study in general: Plates per donor: three CD4 naive, three CD4 memory, two CD8 naive, one CD8 memory.

The V segment lost 3 bases and the J segment 6 bases; nucleotides outside the gene matches: 15. From germline, CDR1 is SGHRS and CDR2 YFSETQ. This CDR3 region has 18 residues. Method: immunoSEQ multiplex PCR; TCRdb's copy keeps in-frame clones and lacks some. Of some 2,100,000 clones in the sample, approximately 95% were seen once. The rearrangement joins TRBV5-1 to TRBJ2-7, with TRBD2 identical over 13 bases. This TCR came from a man aged 18 to 30 in good health. Input material: naive CD4+ T cells sorted from blood. This sample's subset: CD45RA+ positively selected. The CDR3 here is CASSSTGTSGIRASEQYF. In DNA form, the CDR3 reads TGCGCCAGCAGCTCCACCGGGACTAGCGGGATTCGGGCATCCGAGCAGTACTTC.